Listed below are T cell receptor beta chains from one sample, sequenced in a study of early T cells in non-severe SARS-CoV-2 infection. TCRdb processed the 5' RACE reads anew with MiXCR; each CDR3 protein has one entry. The table shows tens of thousands of distinct CDR3 sequences, with 4.5% to 5% occurring only once. Sequenced input: whole blood. All receptors come from an adult who was a healthcare worker with PCR-confirmed SARS-CoV-2 infection or an uninfected control (not recorded which). CDR3s include the opening cysteine and the closing phenylalanine or tryptophan. A D gene is named only where the DNA matches it firmly. The size field is filled for only some rows; it gives once, few, many or a size class.

J,V,D,size,length,DNA,CDR3
TRBJ2-1,TRBV7-2,-,-,13,TGTGCCAGCAGCTTATCCAGGGGCGATGAGCAGTTCTTC,CASSLSRGDEQFF
TRBJ2-3,TRBV6-5,-,many,14,TGTGCCAGCGGAAGGGGGGGCCCAGGGGATACGCAGTATTTT,CASGRGGPGDTQYF
TRBJ1-5,TRBV7-2,-,many,13,TGTGCCAGCAGCTACCAGGGTAATCAGCCCCAGCATTTT,CASSYQGNQPQHF
TRBJ1-1,TRBV7-2,-,-,14,TGTGCCAGCAGCTTGACAGTTATGAACACTGAAGCTTTCTTT,CASSLTVMNTEAFF
TRBJ1-4,TRBV2,TRBD1,few,14,TGTGCCAGCAGTGTGGTCAAGGGGGCTGAAAAACTGTTTTTT,CASSVVKGAEKLFF
TRBJ2-2,TRBV20-1,TRBD1,many,16,TGCAGTGCTAGTCCTACCGGGACAGAGAACACCGGGGAGCTGTTTTTT,CSASPTGTENTGELFF
TRBJ1-1,TRBV5-5,-,many,18,TGTGCCAGCAGCTTGAGCGGGTATCGCAGACAGATGAACACTGAAGCTTTCTTT,CASSLSGYRRQMNTEAFF
TRBJ2-4,TRBV6-1,-,many,15,TGTGCCAGCAGCCCCATACGGCATGCCAAAAACATTCAGTACTTC,CASSPIRHAKNIQYF
TRBJ2-3,TRBV4-2,TRBD1,many,15,TGTGCCAGCAGCCAAGGGACAGGGGAGACAGATACGCAGTATTTT,CASSQGTGETDTQYF
TRBJ2-1,TRBV7-9,-,many,14,TGTGCCAGCACCAAGAGTATTCGTGGTAATGAGCAGTTCTTC,CASTKSIRGNEQFF
TRBJ1-5,TRBV6-1,-,many,13,TGTGCCAGCGCTGGGCAGGACCGTCAGCCCCAGCATTTT,CASAGQDRQPQHF
TRBJ2-7,TRBV15,TRBD2,few,15,TGTGCCACCAGCAGAGTGTCTAGCGGGGGGCCTGAGCAGTACTTC,CATSRVSSGGPEQYF
TRBJ2-1,TRBV6-5,-,many,13,TGTGCCAGCAGTGCTGCTAGCTTCAATGAGCAGTTCTTC,CASSAASFNEQFF
TRBJ2-1,TRBV11-2,-,many,16,TGTGCCAGCAGCCCCCCGGTGGGGGAGTCCTACAATGAGCAGTTCTTC,CASSPPVGESYNEQFF
TRBJ1-5,TRBV4-1,-,many,15,TGCGCCAGCAGCCATGAGGGGACCGGCAATCAGCCCCAGCATTTT,CASSHEGTGNQPQHF
TRBJ2-7,TRBV5-1,TRBD2,many,14,TGCGCCAGCAGCTCGTCGGGGGGACCCTACGAGCAGTACTTC,CASSSSGGPYEQYF